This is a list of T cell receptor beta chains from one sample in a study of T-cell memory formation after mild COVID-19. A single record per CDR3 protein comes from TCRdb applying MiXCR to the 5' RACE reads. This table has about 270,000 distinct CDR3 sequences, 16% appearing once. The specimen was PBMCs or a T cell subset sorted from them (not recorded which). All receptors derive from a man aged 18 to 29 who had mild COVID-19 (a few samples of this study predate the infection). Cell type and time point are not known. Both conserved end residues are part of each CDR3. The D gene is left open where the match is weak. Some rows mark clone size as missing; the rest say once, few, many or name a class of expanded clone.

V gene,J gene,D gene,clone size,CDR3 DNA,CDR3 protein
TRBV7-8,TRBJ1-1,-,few,TGTGCCAGCAGCTACGGGAGATACACTGAAGCTTTCTTT,CASSYGRYTEAFF
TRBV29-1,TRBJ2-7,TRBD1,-,TGCAGCGTCGGTCCACAGGGGGCTGGCTACGAGCAGTACTTC,CSVGPQGAGYEQYF
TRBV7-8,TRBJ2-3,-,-,TGTGCCAGCAGCCATATCACAGATACGCAGTATTTT,CASSHITDTQYF
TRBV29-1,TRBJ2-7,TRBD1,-,TGCAGCGTTTCTTCGCCAGGGGGTCTCTACGAGCAGTACTTC,CSVSSPGGLYEQYF
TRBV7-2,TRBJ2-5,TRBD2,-,TGTGCCAGCAGCACGGGACTAGCGGGGGGTTGGGCCCAGTACTTC,CASSTGLAGGWAQYF
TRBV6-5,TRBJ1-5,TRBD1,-,TGTGCCAGCAGTAACGTCGGGACAGGGGGGGAAAGCAATCAGCCCCAGCATTTT,CASSNVGTGGESNQPQHF
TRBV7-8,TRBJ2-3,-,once,TGTGCCAGCAGCCTAGGGGGGCCTCCAGGGCAGTATTTT,CASSLGGPPGQYF
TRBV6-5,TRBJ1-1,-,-,TGTGCCAGCAGTGGGCGCAGGGATAACACTGAAGCTTTCTTT,CASSGRRDNTEAFF
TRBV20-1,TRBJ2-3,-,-,TGCAGTGCTATCGCGCCAAAACAAAGGAAAGATACGCAGTATTTT,CSAIAPKQRKDTQYF
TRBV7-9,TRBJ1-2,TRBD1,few,TGTGCCAGCAGCATACCACAGGGGCCGGCGCCCTATGGCTACACCTTC,CASSIPQGPAPYGYTF
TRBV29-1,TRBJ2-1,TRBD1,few,TGCAGCGCCCTAGGACAGGGGGCGTTCCTCGAGCAGTTCTTC,CSALGQGAFLEQFF
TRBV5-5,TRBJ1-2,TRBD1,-,TGTGCCAGCAGCTCGCCGGGACAGGTCTATGGCTACACCTTC,CASSSPGQVYGYTF
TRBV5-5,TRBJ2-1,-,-,TGTGCCACGAGGAGGGACACCCTCAACAATGAGCAGTTCTTC,CATRRDTLNNEQFF
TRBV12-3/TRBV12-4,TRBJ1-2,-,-,TGTGCCAGCAGTTTGGGCATTTGGGGGGGCTACACCTTC,CASSLGIWGGYTF
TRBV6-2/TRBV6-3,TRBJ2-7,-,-,TGTGCCAGCAGCTATAGCGGAATGGGCTACGAGCAGTACTTC,CASSYSGMGYEQYF
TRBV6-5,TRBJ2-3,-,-,TGTGCCAGCAGTTACTCGACTATCGATACGCAGTATTTT,CASSYSTIDTQYF
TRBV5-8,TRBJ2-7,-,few,TGTGCCAGCGGGTTAAGAGGGAACTCCTACGAGCAGTACTTC,CASGLRGNSYEQYF
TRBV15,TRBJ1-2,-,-,TGTGCCACCAGCAGAGATACACAGGGAGCCCCCTATGGCTACACCTTC,CATSRDTQGAPYGYTF
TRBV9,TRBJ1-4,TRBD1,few,TGTGCCAGCTCCAGGGGGCGCGGGGGGGAAAAACTGTTTTTT,CASSRGRGGEKLFF
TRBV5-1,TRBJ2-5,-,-,TGCGCCAGCAGCTTTGACCCGGGGCCCCAAGAGACCCAGTACTTC,CASSFDPGPQETQYF
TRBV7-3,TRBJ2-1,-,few,TGTGCCAGCAGCCCCCGGGGGTCCTACAATGAGCAGTTCTTC,CASSPRGSYNEQFF
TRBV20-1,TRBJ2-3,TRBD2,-,TGCAGTGCTAGAACGCCGGGACTAGCAGGGGATACGCAGTATTTT,CSARTPGLAGDTQYF
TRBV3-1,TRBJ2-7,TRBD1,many,TGTGCCAGCAGCCGGACAGGGACCTACGAGCAGTACTTC,CASSRTGTYEQYF
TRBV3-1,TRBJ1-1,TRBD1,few,TGTGCCAGCAGCCCGACAGGGGGCCTCCTGAACACTGAAGCTTTCTTT,CASSPTGGLLNTEAFF
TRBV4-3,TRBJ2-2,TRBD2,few,TGCGCCAGCAGCCGAGAGCGGGGGGGCTTGAACACCGGGGAGCTGTTTTTT,CASSRERGGLNTGELFF
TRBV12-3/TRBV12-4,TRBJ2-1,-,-,TGTGCCAGCAGCCGTGATGTCTACAATGAGCAGTTCTTC,CASSRDVYNEQFF
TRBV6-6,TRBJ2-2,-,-,TGTGCCATTCAGGGGATCACCGGGGAGCTGTTTTTT,CAIQGITGELFF
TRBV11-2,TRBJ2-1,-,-,TGTGCCAGCAGCTTAGATCATTTAGACAGATCGGATGAGCAGTTCTTC,CASSLDHLDRSDEQFF
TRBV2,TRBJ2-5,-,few,TGTGCCAGCAACACGGGGGGCCGACAAGAGACCCAGTACTTC,CASNTGGRQETQYF
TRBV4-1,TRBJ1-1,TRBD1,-,TGCGCCAGCAGCCAAGCCGACAGGGGTCGGATTGAAGCTTTCTTT,CASSQADRGRIEAFF
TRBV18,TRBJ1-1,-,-,TGTGCCAGCTCACCACCGGGGGGAGGCCGCGGAGGGGCTGAAGCTTTCTTT,CASSPPGGGRGGAEAFF
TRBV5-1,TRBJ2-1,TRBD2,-,TGCGCCAGCAGCTCGAATAGCGGGGGGTCCGGCAATGAGCAGTTCTTC,CASSSNSGGSGNEQFF
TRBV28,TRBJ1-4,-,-,TGTGCCAGTACACAGGGAGGAGAAAAACTGTTTTTT,CASTQGGEKLFF
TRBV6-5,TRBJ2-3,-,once,TGTGCCAGCAGTTACTATAGCACAGATACGCAGTATTTT,CASSYYSTDTQYF
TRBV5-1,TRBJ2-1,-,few,TGCGCCAGCAGCTTGGGCGGGACAGACAATGAGCAGTTCTTC,CASSLGGTDNEQFF
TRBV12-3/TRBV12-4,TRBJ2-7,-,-,TGTGCCAGCAGTTTTGTCTACTTCTACGAGCAGTACTTC,CASSFVYFYEQYF
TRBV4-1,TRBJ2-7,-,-,TGCGCCAGCAGCCCGACGGGCACCCCGCGAGGGCAGTACTTC,CASSPTGTPRGQYF
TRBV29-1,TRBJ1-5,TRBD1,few,TGCAGCGTTGAAACCGGACAGGACCTCCTTTCCCGGACCCAGCATTTT,CSVETGQDLLSRTQHF
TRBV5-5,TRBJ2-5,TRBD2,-,TGTGCCAGCAGCCAGGGACTAGCGGTAGGAGAGACCCAGTACTTC,CASSQGLAVGETQYF
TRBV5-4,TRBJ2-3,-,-,TGTGCCAGCAGTCACCCTCTCGGGGTCCCAGATACGCAGTATTTT,CASSHPLGVPDTQYF
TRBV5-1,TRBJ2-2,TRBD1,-,TGCGCCAGCAGCTTGATCCCCCGGGACAGGGAAACCGGGGAGCTGTTTTTT,CASSLIPRDRETGELFF
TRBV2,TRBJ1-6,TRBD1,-,TGTGCCAGCAGTGCCAGGGGGCCGTATAATTCACCCCTCCACTTT,CASSARGPYNSPLHF
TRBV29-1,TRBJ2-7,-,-,TGCAGCGTTGGGGTATACGGCGAGCAGTACTTC,CSVGVYGEQYF
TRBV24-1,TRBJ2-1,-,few,TGTGCCACCAGTGATCCGGCCCCAGATGAGCAGTTCTTC,CATSDPAPDEQFF
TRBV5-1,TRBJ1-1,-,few,TGCGCCAGCAGCATTGGCCGGGGCCGGGAAGCTTTCTTT,CASSIGRGREAFF
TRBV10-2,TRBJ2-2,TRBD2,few,TGCGCCAGCACCGGACTAGCGGGGAGGACCGGGGAGCTGTTTTTT,CASTGLAGRTGELFF
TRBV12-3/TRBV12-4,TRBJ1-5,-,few,TGTGCCAGCAGTCCAAATAGCAATCAGCCCCAGCATTTT,CASSPNSNQPQHF
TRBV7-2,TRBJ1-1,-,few,TGTGCCAGCAGAAAAGCGGCGAACACTGAAGCTTTCTTT,CASRKAANTEAFF
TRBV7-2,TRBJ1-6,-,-,TGTGCCAGCAGCTTAGCAGTCTCAACGGGCTCACCCCTCCACTTT,CASSLAVSTGSPLHF
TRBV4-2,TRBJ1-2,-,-,TGTGCCAGCAGCCAATTGGACAGCGACTATGGCTACACCTTC,CASSQLDSDYGYTF